This TCR beta chain was sequenced in a study of Graves' ophthalmopathy and Graves' hyperthyroidism. Study-wide points: Ophthalmopathy progression prediction by the model yielded a sensitivity of about 69% and a specificity of around 72%.

For repertoire sequencing, the TCR beta CDR3 regions were amplified from RNA transcripts. Following a first-round RT-PCR that used HTBI primers, a second-round multiplex PCR was carried out. TCRdb used MiXCR to reprocess the multiplex PCR reads, holding one entry per CDR3 protein. Here the sample spans 600,000 to 950,000 distinct CDR3 sequences, 35% to 50% being singletons. This CDR3 spans 14 amino acids. V was pared by 6 bases and J by 6 bases, with 7 bases of the junction left unmatched. CDR1 is DFQATT and CDR2 is SNEGSKA in the germline V gene (reference sequence). In its sample, this clonotype was seen a few times. Its antigen is currently unknown. Ophthalmopathy was moderately-to-severely active, CAS at least 3, NOSPECS at least 4, lasting under 3 months. PBMCs came from 10 ml of fresh peripheral blood.

The chain joins TRBV20-1 to TRBJ1-4; 10 bases line up with TRBD1. Sequencing input: peripheral blood. The origin of this receptor is an adult man with Graves' ophthalmopathy. CDR3 in amino acids: CSAAMGTGDEKLFF. In DNA, the CDR3 is TGCAGTGCCGCGATGGGGACAGGGGATGAAAAACTGTTTTTT.